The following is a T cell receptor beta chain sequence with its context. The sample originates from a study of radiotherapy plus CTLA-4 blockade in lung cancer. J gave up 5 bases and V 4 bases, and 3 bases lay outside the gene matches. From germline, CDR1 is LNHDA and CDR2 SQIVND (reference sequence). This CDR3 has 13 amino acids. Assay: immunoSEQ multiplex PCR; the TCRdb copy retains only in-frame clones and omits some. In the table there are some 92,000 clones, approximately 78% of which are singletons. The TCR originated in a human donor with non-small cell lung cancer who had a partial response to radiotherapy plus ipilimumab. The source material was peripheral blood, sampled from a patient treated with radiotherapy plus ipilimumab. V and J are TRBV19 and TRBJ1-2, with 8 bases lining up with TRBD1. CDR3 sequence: CASSTGTGYGYTF. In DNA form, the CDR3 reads TGTGCCAGTAGTACCGGGACAGGATATGGCTACACCTTC.